This T cell receptor beta chain is from a study of blood T cell repertoires in COVID-19. Study-level information: COVID-19 samples, acute and convalescent, were from the United States, Italy and Spain. PBMCs, B-cell-depleted T cells, or T cells were the source of the cDNA or gDNA that made up the material.

Germline CDR1 SGHTS, CDR2 YDEGEE. V gave up 5 bases and J gave up 5 bases; unmatched junction bases: 11. This CDR3 has 16 residues. In the study's own analysis: Reference gene primer amplification in the assay estimated nucleated cell counts. The data were produced by immunoSEQ multiplex PCR, yet TCRdb's version contains in-frame clones alone and is incomplete. V, J and clone size were drawn from that table, and D and trimming were deduced from the DNA. The sample has 210,000 or so clones; around 89% are singletons. The chain links TRBV5-8 to TRBJ2-5; 11 nucleotides agree with TRBD2. The source of this sequence is a woman aged 40 to 49 with acute or convalescent COVID-19. The sample was peripheral blood. The DNA for the CDR3 is TGTGCCAGCAGGGGAGTAGCGGGGGGGCCCGGGGAGACCCAGTACTTC. This sequence encodes CASRGVAGGPGETQYF.